This T cell receptor (beta chain) was identified during a study of blood T cell repertoires in COVID-19. The wider study: PBMCs, B-cell-depleted T cells, or T cells provided the cDNA or gDNA that made up the material.

Enrollment of patients from Seattle took place during active infection, with longitudinal follow-up. Under the authors' procedure: Counts of nucleated cells, estimated from reference gene primer amplification, were obtained. Generated by immunoSEQ multiplex PCR, the TCRdb table keeps only in-frame clones and is missing some. V and J calls and clone size are given by that table; D and trimming were obtained from the DNA. The sample gives hundreds of thousands of clones, roughly 89% of which show up once; roughly 0.9% is in the top ten. The CDR3 runs to 15 residues. Per germline, CDR1 LNHNV and CDR2 YYDKDF (reference sequence). Trimming cost V 5 bases and J 5 bases, with 16 bases left between them.

The gene calls are TRBV15 and TRBJ2-1, with a possible D match to TRBD2 (6 bases). Material for sequencing was peripheral blood. The sequence came from a man aged 18 to 30 with COVID-19, enrolled during active disease. The CDR3 bases are TGTGCCACCAGCCCTCCGGGACTCGGAAACAATGAGCAGTTCTTC. Its translation is CATSPPGLGNNEQFF.